This TCR beta chain emerged from a study of regulatory T cells in long-lasting Graves disease. The germline V and J ends were trimmed by 1 base and 0 bases, with 9 bases remaining between them. The CDR3 spans 15 residues. Germline CDR1 and CDR2: MGHRA and YSYEKL. The time point here: persistent/refractory GD, antithyroid drugs over 5 years with positive TRAb. TCR sequences were obtained from RNA taken from PBMCs. Criteria from the American Thyroid Association guidelines were applied to diagnose Graves' disease. iRepertoire HTBI primers and Arm-PCR of CDR3 regions built TCR beta libraries. Using its own MiXCR run on the multiplex PCR reads, TCRdb lists one record per CDR3 protein. The sample includes 500,000 to 800,000 distinct CDR3 sequences, around 30% of them seen just once. This clonotype has more than one count but fewer than ten. Its antigen is not identified. Findings and caveats of the study: Gene preferences differed: TRBV28, TRBJ1-2, TRBJ2-5 in persistent cases. Persistent patients shared some 2,900 public clonotypes among themselves. Newly diagnosed patients shared fewer, at nearly 1,000.

The sequencing here drew on peripheral blood mononuclear cells (PBMCs), taken when the disease was refractory, from a patient treated with antithyroid drugs. The J gene is TRBJ1-2, the V gene TRBV4-1, with D perhaps TRBD1 (5 bases). The sequence was collected from a female donor with Graves disease. CDR3 DNA: TGCGCCAGCAGCCAAGCTGGACATACTAACTATGGCTACACCTTC. Translation: CASSQAGHTNYGYTF.